This T cell receptor beta chain was recorded in a study of cytomegalovirus exposure and HLA in healthy donors. TCRdb's copy holds only in-frame clones and misses some; the assay was immunoSEQ multiplex PCR. The sample records approximately 120,000 clones, roughly 86% being singletons. The length of the CDR3 is 13 residues. The germline gives CDR1 MNHEY, CDR2 SMNVEV (reference sequence). The chain recombines TRBV27 with TRBJ2-3; no clear D. The TCR originated in a woman under 30 in good health and CMV-seronegative. Sequencing was done on a sample of PBMCs. CDR3 sequence reads: CPLATPPTDTQYF. As DNA, the CDR3 is TGTCCATTAGCCACCCCACCCACAGATACGCAGTATTTT.